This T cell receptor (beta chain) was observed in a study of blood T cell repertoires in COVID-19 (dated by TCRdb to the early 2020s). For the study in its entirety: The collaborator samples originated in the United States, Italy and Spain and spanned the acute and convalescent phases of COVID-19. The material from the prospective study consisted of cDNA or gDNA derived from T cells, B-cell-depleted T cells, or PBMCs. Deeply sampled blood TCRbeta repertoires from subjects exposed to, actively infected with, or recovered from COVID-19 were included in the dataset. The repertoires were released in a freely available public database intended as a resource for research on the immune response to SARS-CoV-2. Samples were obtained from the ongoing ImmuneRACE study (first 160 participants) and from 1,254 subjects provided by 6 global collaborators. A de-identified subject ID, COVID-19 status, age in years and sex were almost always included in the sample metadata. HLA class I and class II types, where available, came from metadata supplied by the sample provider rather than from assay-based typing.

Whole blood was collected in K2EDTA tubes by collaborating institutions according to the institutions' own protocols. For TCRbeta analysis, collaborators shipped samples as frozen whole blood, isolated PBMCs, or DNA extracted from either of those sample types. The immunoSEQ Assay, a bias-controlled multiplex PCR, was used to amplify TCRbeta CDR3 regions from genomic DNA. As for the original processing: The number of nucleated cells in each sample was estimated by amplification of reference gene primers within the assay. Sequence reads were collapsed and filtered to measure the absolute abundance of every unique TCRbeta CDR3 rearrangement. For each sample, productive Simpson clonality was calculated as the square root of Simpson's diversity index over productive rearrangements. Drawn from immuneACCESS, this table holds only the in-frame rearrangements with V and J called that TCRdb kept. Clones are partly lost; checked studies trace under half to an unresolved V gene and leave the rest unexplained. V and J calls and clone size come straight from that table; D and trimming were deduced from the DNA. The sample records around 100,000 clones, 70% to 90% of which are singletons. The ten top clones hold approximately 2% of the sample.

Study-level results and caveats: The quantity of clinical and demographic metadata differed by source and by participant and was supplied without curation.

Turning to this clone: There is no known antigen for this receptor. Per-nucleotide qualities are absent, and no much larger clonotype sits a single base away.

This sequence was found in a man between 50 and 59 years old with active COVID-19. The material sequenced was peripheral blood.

Here the CDR3 is given as CASSSTPRRGTPNTGELFF. The sequenced DNA is TGTGCCAGCAGCTCAACCCCTAGGCGGGGGACCCCGAACACCGGGGAGCTGTTTTTT. The chain was built from TRBV6-6 and TRBJ2-2, with 7 bases matching TRBD2. Inclusive of the bounding cysteine and phenylalanine, the CDR3 is 19 residues long. The retained sequence is limited to the CDR3, 57 bases, with the frame set at the first base. Via the germline V gene (reference sequence), CDR1 is MNHNY and CDR2 SVGAGI. V ends up 6 bases short and J 0 bases short, with an unmatched junction base count of 16.